This entry describes one T cell receptor beta chain. The antigen remains undetermined. These data belong to a study of long-term antiretroviral therapy in people with HIV. Study-level findings and limits: Whereas controls had wider CDR3 length ranges, HIV repertoires had narrower ones. Blood dating 2004 to 2017 may reflect older ART regimens. Clonotypes expanded prior to ART showed repertoire dominance at all sampled time points.

With survey level as its setting, the immunoSEQ assay was v3.0. Sequencing aimed to cover about 40,000-50,000 T-cell genomes per sample. The table came from immunoSEQ multiplex PCR; TCRdb's copy has only in-frame clones and leaves some out. The data hold 20,000 to 25,000 clones, with about 80% observed a single time. CDR3 length: 16 amino acids. CDR1 and CDR2 (germline): MRHNA, SNTAGT. Unmatched junction bases numbered 2, after V lost 3 bases and J lost 0 bases. The rearrangement links TRBV6-4 to TRBJ2-6, with 7 bases fitting TRBD1. This clonotype was obtained from a woman between 40 and 50 years old with HIV. The sample consisted of unsorted PBMCs, taken 4.1 years after starting antiretroviral therapy. CDR3 bases: TGTGCCAGCAGTGAGGGGGACAGCTCTGGGGCCAACGTCCTGACTTTC. It codes for CASSEGDSSGANVLTF.